The clone carrying this T cell receptor beta chain has just one count. The data stem from a study of cytomegalovirus exposure and HLA in healthy donors. The PCR was carried out with 60 Vbeta primers and 13 Jbeta primers. Profiled with immunoSEQ multiplex PCR; TCRdb holds only in-frame clones, not every one. The profile shows about 160,000 clones, roughly 79% of them singletons. Trimming removed 4 bases from V and 1 base from J, with 5 bases in between. CDR3 length: 12 residues. Per germline, CDR1 PRHDT and CDR2 FYEKMQ (reference sequence). The rearrangement links TRBV13 to TRBJ2-7, with D unclear. Specimen: PBMCs. The TCR comes from a woman aged 45-59 years in good health and CMV-seropositive. The chain's CDR3 is CASSSYSYEQYF. CDR3 nucleotide sequence: TGTGCCAGCAGCTCCTATTCCTACGAGCAGTACTTC.